Below are 14 T cell receptor beta chains sequenced from a single sample in a study of blood T cell repertoires in COVID-19. The data were produced by immunoSEQ multiplex PCR, yet TCRdb's version contains in-frame clones alone and is incomplete. The sample records about 440,000 clones, 90% being singletons. The sample taken for sequencing was PBMCs or T cells enriched from blood (not recorded which). These receptors all come from a man aged 18 to 30 who had recovered from COVID-19.

The CDR3 is CASSLVGGSNYGYTF. As DNA, the CDR3 is TGTGCCAGCAGCTTAGTTGGGGGGTCAAACTATGGCTACACCTTC. This rearrangement joins TRBV11-2 to TRBJ1-2; TRBD1 is a possible D gene (5 bases). CDR1 SGHAT and CDR2 FQNNGV come from the germline V gene. Trimming removed 1 base from V and 2 bases from J, with 11 bases in between. The CDR3 has 15 residues.

Written as DNA, the CDR3 is TGTGCCAGCAGTGATACAGGGGGCTTTCTACGGGGATCACCCCTCCACTTT. Translated, it gives CASSDTGGFLRGSPLHF. The chain carries TRBV6-1 and TRBJ1-6; 9 bases align to TRBD1. Germline-derived CDR1 and CDR2 are MNHNS and SASEGT. Trimming at V came to 3 bases and at J to 10 bases, leaving 13 bases not matched to a gene. The CDR3 sequence is 17 residues long.

The rearrangement joins TRBV29-1 to TRBJ2-1; 10 positions match TRBD2. This CDR3 is built from 16 residues. Trimming at V came to 1 base and at J to 0 bases, leaving 3 bases not matched to a gene. CDR1 and CDR2 from the germline V gene are SQVTM and ANQGSEA. The DNA for the CDR3 is TGCAGCGTTGAAGGCGCTAGCGGGAGCTCCTACAATGAGCAGTTCTTC. Residues: CSVEGASGSSYNEQFF.

The chain carries TRBV5-6 and TRBJ2-1; D possibly corresponds to TRBD2 (5 bases). Germline V gives CDR1 SGHDT, CDR2 YYEEEE. The CDR3 spans 14 residues. V lost 3 bases and J lost 5, with 12 bases in between. The CDR3, as DNA: TGTGCCAGCAGCTCGGGAACTTGGCACAATGAGCAGTTCTTC. This sequence encodes CASSSGTWHNEQFF.

The V gene is TRBV19, the J gene TRBJ1-3; D not certain. V lost 9 bases, J lost 2 bases, and 11 bases lay in between. The CDR3 length is 13 residues. Germline assignment: CDR1 LNHDA and CDR2 SQIVND (reference sequence). CDR3 sequence: CASNGVAGNTIYF. As DNA, the CDR3 is TGTGCCAGCAACGGGGTGGCTGGAAACACCATATATTTT.

This clone was detected once. The V gene is TRBV2, the J gene TRBJ2-2; D gene unclear. Trimming left V 1 base short and J 6 bases short, with 12 bases between. Germline CDR1 is SNHLY and CDR2 is FYNNEI. The CDR3 loop spans 15 amino acids. The CDR3 here is CASSEGGPRSGELFF. CDR3 DNA: TGTGCCAGCAGTGAAGGAGGCCCGCGGTCCGGGGAGCTGTTTTTT.

J is TRBJ1-1 and V is TRBV12-3 or TRBV12-4; D call uncertain. With 3 bases removed from V and 7 bases from J, the gap between germline ends came to 6 bases. CDR3 size: 11 residues. CDR3 residues: CASSLRVEAFF. The CDR3 DNA reads TGTGCCAGCAGTTTGAGGGTTGAAGCTTTCTTT.

The chain has TRBV2 and TRBJ1-2, with TRBD1 identical over 10 bases. Germline V gene sequence: CDR1 SNHLY, CDR2 FYNNEI. V lost 9 bases to trimming and J lost 8 bases; unmatched junction nucleotides: 15. This CDR3 spans 15 amino acids. CDR3 bases: TGTGCCAGAGGTCGCCCGGGACAGGGGCCCGGCGGCTACACCTTC. Translating gives CARGRPGQGPGGYTF.

CDR3: CASSQDVDSQGLAGGEVDTQYF. CDR3 DNA: TGTGCCAGCAGCCAAGATGTTGACAGCCAAGGACTAGCGGGAGGCGAGGTAGATACGCAGTATTTT. V is TRBV4-2 and J is TRBJ2-3, with TRBD2 matching 14 bases. CDR1 is LGHNA, CDR2 YNFKEQ, per germline. This CDR3 has 22 amino acids. The ends lost 0 bases at V and 5 bases at J; junction bases unmatched: 19.

This clone was counted once. The chain joins TRBV11-2 to TRBJ1-2; D gene unclear. CDR1 and CDR2 (germline): SGHAT, FQNNGV. The CDR3 is 15 residues long. Trimming pared 2 bases from V and 6 bases from J, leaving 16 bases between. In DNA, the CDR3 is TGTGCCAGCAGCTTAAGAAGGCCGGGGAGCAATGGCTACACCTTC. Translated, it gives CASSLRRPGSNGYTF.

The V gene is TRBV27, the J gene TRBJ1-1, with D possibly being TRBD1 (6 bases). Per germline, CDR1 MNHEY and CDR2 SMNVEV (reference sequence). CDR3 size: 14 residues. V was clipped by 2 bases and J by 3 bases, with 10 bases between them. The DNA for the CDR3 is TGTGCCAGCAGTTTAGCAGGGGCGGACACTGAAGCTTTCTTT. Translated: CASSLAGADTEAFF.

The chain couples TRBV19 to TRBJ1-1, with 9 positions matching TRBD1. Germline CDR1 reads LNHDA; CDR2 reads SQIVND (reference sequence). The V gene end was trimmed by 5 bases and the J gene end by 3 bases; junction bases not matched to a gene: 10. The CDR3 is 16 amino acids. The CDR3 DNA is TGTGCCAGTAGTCTTAAGACAGGGGGTGGAGACACTGAAGCTTTCTTT. It codes for CASSLKTGGGDTEAFF. The whole variable domain, filled in from reference TRBV19 and TRBJ1-1, reads DGGITQSPKYLFRKEGQNVTLSCEQNLNHDAMYWYRQDPGQGLRLIYYSQIVNDFQKGDIAEGYSVSREKKESFPLTVTSAQKNPTAFYLCASSLKTGGGDTEAFFGQGTRLTVV.

The chain has TRBV3-1 (or the pseudogene TRBV3-2) and TRBJ2-1; D unclear. Germline lookup yields CDR1 LGHDT and CDR2 YNNKEL (reference sequence). This CDR3 has 12 amino acids. Trimming stripped 0 bases from V and 9 bases from J, with 6 bases between. The CDR3 sequence: CASSQERAEQFF. CDR3 nucleotide sequence: TGTGCCAGCAGCCAAGAACGAGCTGAGCAGTTCTTC.

The chain joins TRBV27 to TRBJ1-2, with a possible D match to TRBD1 (5 bases). Germline lookup yields CDR1 MNHEY and CDR2 SMNVEV (reference sequence). V lost 3 bases, J lost 0 bases, and 11 bases lay in between. The CDR3 is made up of 15 amino acids. The DNA for the CDR3 is TGTGCCAGCAGTTTCGGCGGGGCAACTAACTATGGCTACACCTTC. Residues: CASSFGGATNYGYTF.